This entry features one TCR beta chain sequence. Antigen: not known. Since a much larger clone is just one base distant, this may be a read error. A read error is likely, as this CDR3 ends without the conserved phenylalanine or tryptophan. This specimen belongs to a study of CD8 T cells in ankylosing spondylitis. The CDR3 is 14 amino acids. V was clipped by 4 bases and J by 5 bases; unmatched bases: 6. Germline CDR1 and CDR2: SQVTM and ANQGSEA. Regarding the study as a whole: Reportedly, matched ankylosing spondylitis synovial fluid was significantly enriched for disease-linked clones. It appeared that ankylosing spondylitis blood was characterized by a TCR beta motif of seven or eight highly homologous variants.

Libraries for TCR beta were made by quantitative 5'-RACE with molecular barcodes. Via MiXCR, TCRdb re-called the 5' RACE reads, giving one row per CDR3 protein. Among roughly 250,000 distinct CDR3 sequences listed, roughly a tenth were seen once. The V call is TRBV29-1, the J call TRBJ2-7, with 12 bases aligning to TRBD1. The sample comprised blood, either unsorted or a sorted T cell fraction (not recorded which). The TCR comes from a male donor with ankylosing spondylitis or in good health (not recorded which). CDR3 nucleotides: TGCAGCGTTGCCTGGGACAGGGGGCTGGACGAGCAGTACATC. It is translated as CSVAWDRGLDEQYI.